The present entry profiles one T cell receptor (beta chain) with its context. The CDR3 is 13 residues long. Germline V gives CDR1 SGHNT, CDR2 YYREEE (reference sequence). Trimming left V 7 bases short and J 2 bases short, with 12 bases between. Original data processing: For nucleated cells, counts were estimated from reference gene primer amplification. The table came from immunoSEQ multiplex PCR; TCRdb's copy has only in-frame clones and leaves some out. That table supplies the V and J calls and clone size; D and trimming were determined from the DNA. The data contain about 59,000 clones, roughly 90% of them seen just once; the ten biggest clones take up 4.5% to 5.5%. This sample was taken from a study of blood T cell repertoires in COVID-19. Across the study: From the United States, Italy and Spain came samples of acute and convalescent COVID-19. T cells, B-cell-depleted T cells, or PBMCs provided the cDNA or gDNA that served as material.

V is TRBV5-4 and J is TRBJ1-2; D might be TRBD1 (5 bases). This clonotype originated in a man older than 75 in a cohort sampled during active COVID-19. Sequenced sample: peripheral blood. CDR3 in amino acids: CASGGAGNYGYTF. The CDR3, as DNA: TGTGCCAGCGGCGGGGCAGGGAACTATGGCTACACCTTC. The full variable domain, completed using reference TRBV5-4 and TRBJ1-2, is ETGVTQSPTHLIKTRGQQVTLRCSSQSGHNTVSWYQQALGQGPQFIFQYYREEENGRGNFPPRFSGLQFPNYSSELNVNALELDDSALYLCASGGAGNYGYTFGSGTRLTVV.